This T cell receptor (beta chain) was captured in a study of shared clonotypes between healthy human individuals. Clones were sequenced by immunoSEQ multiplex PCR, and TCRdb holds only the in-frame ones, with some missing. The table includes just over 2,000,000 clones, roughly 94% detected once. V was clipped by 5 bases and J by 3 bases; unmatched bases: 2. This CDR3 is 15 amino acids long. CDR1 and CDR2 from the germline V gene are MNHEY and SMNVEV (reference sequence). In this sample, this clone turned up once. The sequence was collected from a man aged 18 to 35 in good health. The rearrangement joins TRBV27 to TRBJ1-4; TRBD1 aligns across 11 bases. Specimen: naive CD4+ T cells sorted from blood. Subset given: CD45RA+ positively selected. The CDR3 reads CASSPGQGANEKLFF. DNA for the CDR3: TGTGCCAGCAGTCCGGGACAGGGGGCTAATGAAAAACTGTTTTTT.